This entry lists 9 T cell receptor beta chains sequenced from one sample in a study of blood T cell repertoires in COVID-19. Data came from immunoSEQ multiplex PCR; TCRdb stores just in-frame clones and leaves some out. In the table there are more than 100,000 clones, about two thirds of which are singletons. Sequenced: peripheral blood. Source of these receptors: a human donor with acute or convalescent COVID-19. The donor label of this sample is uncertain.

The chain joins TRBV6-5 to TRBJ2-1, with TRBD2 identical over 8 bases. V gave up 4 bases and J gave up 7 bases; unmatched junction bases: 12. Germline V lookup: CDR1 MNHEY, CDR2 SVGAGI. This CDR3 contains 16 residues. The CDR3, as DNA: TGTGCCAGCAGTTCAAGGACTAGCTCTACGGGAAATGAGCAGTTCTTC. Protein: CASSSRTSSTGNEQFF.

J is TRBJ1-4 and V is TRBV19; 7 bases are a match to TRBD1. J lost 7 bases, V lost 6 bases, and 11 bases had no gene match. Germline assignment: CDR1 LNHDA and CDR2 SQIVND (reference sequence). This CDR3 contains 15 residues. Here the CDR3 reads CASSLLEGAGEKLFF. In nucleotides, the CDR3 is TGTGCCAGTAGCCTCCTGGAGGGGGCGGGTGAAAAACTGTTTTTT.

This clone occurred many times. The rearrangement links TRBV28 to TRBJ1-1; weak D call: TRBD1 (5 bases). Germline V CDR1 and CDR2: MDHEN, SYDVKM. The CDR3 runs 15 residues. Trimming left V 10 bases short and J 5 bases short, with 23 bases between. The CDR3: CATTGGGVGETEAFF. CDR3 sequence (DNA): TGTGCCACCACGGGGGGTGGGGTTGGGGAGACTGAAGCTTTCTTT.

This sequence joins TRBV6-4 and TRBJ1-2, with D possibly being TRBD1 (5 bases). Germline assignment: CDR1 MRHNA and CDR2 SNTAGT. The CDR3 has 15 residues. The germline V and J ends were trimmed by 4 bases and 5 bases, with 17 bases remaining between them. DNA of the CDR3: TGTGCCAGCAGTGCGACCCAGGGCTCCCCTTATGGCTACACCTTC. Its translation is CASSATQGSPYGYTF.

The V gene is TRBV6-1, the J gene TRBJ1-1; D may be TRBD1 (6 bases). The V and J ends lost 2 bases and 10 bases respectively, with 14 bases between them. The germline V gene encodes CDR1 MNHNS and CDR2 SASEGT. This CDR3 has 13 residues. Here the CDR3 DNA reads TGTGCCAGCAGTGAACGCGACAGGAAGCGAGCTTTCTTT. It codes for CASSERDRKRAFF.

The chain combines TRBV18 with TRBJ1-2; TRBD1 matches 7 bases. Germline-derived CDR1 and CDR2 are KGHSH and LQKENI. Trimming cost V 3 bases and J 4 bases; bases outside gene matches: 8. The CDR3 loop spans 15 amino acids. CDR3 loop: CASSPLTGAGYGYTF. CDR3 coding DNA: TGTGCCAGCTCACCTCTCACAGGGGCGGGCTATGGCTACACCTTC.

This chain links TRBV6-2 or TRBV6-3 with TRBJ2-3, with 13 bases lining up with TRBD2. V gave up 5 bases and J gave up 1 base; unmatched junction bases: 3. This CDR3 spans 16 amino acids. CDR1 and CDR2 from the germline V gene are MNHEY and SVGEGT. CDR3 nucleotide sequence: TGTGCCAGCAGTCCAGGACTAGCGGGGGGCACAGATACGCAGTATTTT. This sequence encodes CASSPGLAGGTDTQYF.

The sample holds many counts of this clone. The V and J genes are TRBV30 and TRBJ2-5; weak D call: TRBD2 (5 bases). The CDR3 runs 14 residues. V lost 2 bases and J 3 bases, leaving 13 bases between the germline ends. CDR1 is GTSNPN, CDR2 SVGIG, per germline (reference sequence). The CDR3 DNA sequence: TGTGCCTGGAGTCCCGAGGGTTTGAAAGAGACCCAGTACTTC. As protein: CAWSPEGLKETQYF.

The V call is TRBV5-4, the J call TRBJ2-5; TRBD2 matches at 12 bases. The germline CDR1 and CDR2 sequences are SGHNT and YYREEE (reference sequence). V lost 3 bases and J lost 6; bases outside the gene matches: 9. The CDR3 has 16 residues. The CDR3 reads CASSSTGTSGLKTQYF. In nucleotides, the CDR3 is TGTGCCAGCAGCTCCACCGGGACTAGCGGGCTGAAGACCCAGTACTTC.